These 16 T cell receptor beta chains share one sample of origin, sequenced in a study of T cell repertoires in urothelial bladder cancer (dated by TCRdb to between 2019 and 2020). To prepare the library, the immunoSEQ multiplex PCR assay was applied. This is the immuneACCESS table as TCRdb keeps it, with only in-frame sequences that have V and J called. A part of the clones is gone; compared with another copy, unresolved V genes explain less than half, and the rest is unexplained. For this sample there are almost 9,000 clones; roughly 58% appear just once. The ten largest make up about 34% of the sample. The sequencing sample was made of tumor-infiltrating cells from bladder cancer. These receptors originate from a human donor with urothelial carcinoma.

This clone was recorded a few times. The chain has TRBV19 and TRBJ2-3, with D maybe TRBD2 (6 bases). The CDR3 extends over 13 amino acids. Trimming shortened V by 3 bases and J by 4 bases, and 8 bases separated the two germline ends. The germline gives CDR1 LNHDA, CDR2 SQIVND (reference sequence). CDR3: CASSISGADTQYF. The CDR3 nucleotides read TGTGCCAGTAGTATCTCGGGGGCAGATACGCAGTATTTT.

This chain connects TRBV14 to TRBJ1-2; a weak D match, TRBD1 (5 bases). The CDR3 spans 15 residues. Trimming shortened V by 0 bases and J by 0 bases, and 8 bases separated the two germline ends. Germline-derived CDR1 and CDR2 are SGHDN and FVKESK. The CDR3 nucleotides read TGTGCCAGCAGCCAAGATCCAGGGTCTAACTATGGCTACACCTTC. Amino acids: CASSQDPGSNYGYTF.

The chain uses TRBV6-6 and TRBJ1-3, with TRBD1 matching over 9 bases. Germline CDR1 is MNHNY and CDR2 is SVGAGI (reference sequence). The CDR3 totals 15 residues. V was pared by 5 bases and J by 3 bases, with 5 bases of the junction left unmatched. Here the CDR3 reads CASSSGQGYGNTIYF. In nucleotides, the CDR3 is TGTGCCAGCAGTAGTGGACAGGGGTATGGAAACACCATATATTTT.

The rearrangement uses TRBV5-1 and TRBJ2-2; D is tentatively TRBD1 or TRBD2 (5 bases each). Germline CDR1 SGHRS, CDR2 YFSETQ. Between the trimmed V and J ends, which lost 4 bases and 4 bases, there was a span of 14 bases. The CDR3 consists of 15 residues. The CDR3 bases are TGCGCCAGCAGCCTGACTGGGGGTGGCACCGGGGAGCTGTTTTTT. Translated, it gives CASSLTGGGTGELFF. The whole variable domain, filled in from reference TRBV5-1 and TRBJ2-2, reads KAGVTQTPRYLIKTRGQQVTLSCSPISGHRSVSWYQQTPGQGLQFLFEYFSETQRNKGNFPGRFSGRQFSNSRSEMNVSTLELGDSALYLCASSLTGGGTGELFFGEGSRLTVL.

This clone was found a few times. V and J are TRBV11-2 and TRBJ2-2; D is ambiguous. CDR1 SGHAT and CDR2 FQNNGV come from the germline V gene. V lost 3 bases to trimming and J lost 5 bases, with 13 bases between them. The length of the CDR3 is 15 residues. CDR3 sequence: CASSFWARGTGELFF. The CDR3 DNA is TGTGCCAGCAGCTTTTGGGCCCGAGGAACCGGGGAGCTGTTTTTT.

V is TRBV4-1 and J is TRBJ2-1; a possible D gene is TRBD1 (7 bases). The length of the CDR3 is 16 residues. The germline V and J ends were trimmed by 0 bases and 4 bases, with 13 bases remaining between them. Germline values: CDR1 MGHRA, CDR2 YSYEKL. In nucleotides, the CDR3 is TGCGCCAGCAGCCAAGATTCCAGGGGGGCGTACAATGAGCAGTTCTTC. Amino acid sequence: CASSQDSRGAYNEQFF.

The rearrangement uses TRBV2 and TRBJ2-2; a possible D gene is TRBD1 (6 bases). The germline CDR1 and CDR2 sequences are SNHLY and FYNNEI. The CDR3 has 16 residues. Trimming removed 3 bases at V and 6 bases at J, with 17 bases between. CDR3 bases: TGTGCCAGCAGTGACGGAAGGAACAGGGCCGCCGGGGAGCTGTTTTTT. The encoded protein is CASSDGRNRAAGELFF.

The chain recombines TRBV7-8 with TRBJ2-7, with 7 bases fitting TRBD2. V was clipped by 0 bases and J by 4 bases; unmatched bases: 6. The length of the CDR3 is 15 residues. The V gene's germline CDR1 is SGHVS and CDR2 FQNEAQ. The DNA of the CDR3 is TGTGCCAGCAGCTTAGCGGGGGGGAGGACATACGAGCAGTACTTC. Protein product: CASSLAGGRTYEQYF.

The chain couples TRBV5-4 to TRBJ1-1; D is perhaps TRBD1 (6 bases). Germline V gives CDR1 SGHNT, CDR2 YYREEE (reference sequence). The germline V and J ends were trimmed by 4 bases and 2 bases, with 12 bases remaining between them. The CDR3 loop spans 14 amino acids. CDR3: CASSPMGQNTEAFF. Here the CDR3 DNA reads TGTGCCAGCAGCCCTATGGGACAAAACACTGAAGCTTTCTTT.

This clone was detected only a few times. The chain is built from TRBV6-5 and TRBJ1-2, with D possibly being TRBD1 (5 bases). The germline CDR1 and CDR2 sequences are MNHEY and SVGAGI. Trimming stripped 8 bases from V and 8 bases from J, with 21 bases between. This CDR3 contains 14 residues. Here the CDR3 DNA reads TGTGCCAGCGCCAGGGACTACTCGTCGGGAGGCTACACCTTC. Translation: CASARDYSSGGYTF.

The chain links TRBV7-6 to TRBJ2-2, with 13 bases identical to TRBD2. Germline CDR1 SGHVS, CDR2 FNYEAQ. CDR3 length: 18 residues. V dropped 4 bases and J dropped 0; count of bases not matched to a gene: 5. CDR3 region: CASSSRLAGGSNTGELFF. CDR3 sequence (DNA): TGTGCCAGCAGCTCTCGACTAGCGGGGGGCTCGAACACCGGGGAGCTGTTTTTT.

This chain uses TRBV9 with TRBJ2-1; the D is unclear. This CDR3 comprises 14 residues. V gave up 0 bases and J gave up 8 bases, with 12 bases separating them. Germline CDR1 is SGDLS and CDR2 is YYNGEE. CDR3 in amino acids: CASSVDSLVDEQFF. CDR3 coding DNA: TGTGCCAGCAGCGTAGATAGTTTGGTGGATGAGCAGTTCTTC.

The V call is TRBV15, the J call TRBJ2-1, with D perhaps TRBD2 (7 bases). Germline V CDR1 and CDR2: LNHNV, YYDKDF (reference sequence). Trimming took off 1 base at V and 0 bases at J, with 16 bases between the two ends. The length of the CDR3 is 18 residues. DNA of the CDR3: TGTGCCACCAGCAGAGGTCTTGCGGGGGCCAACTCCTACAATGAGCAGTTCTTC. Translated, it gives CATSRGLAGANSYNEQFF.

The V gene is TRBV4-3, the J gene TRBJ1-3; TRBD1 matches 8 bases. Germline V gene data show CDR1 as LGHNA and CDR2 as YSLEER. The CDR3 has 16 residues. The ends lost 2 bases at V and 0 bases at J; junction bases unmatched: 3. This CDR3 reads CASSQTDRGSGNTIYF. As DNA, the CDR3 is TGCGCCAGCAGCCAAACCGACAGGGGCTCTGGAAACACCATATATTTT.

The chain joins TRBV6-1 to TRBJ1-1; D unclear. The V gene's germline CDR1 is MNHNS and CDR2 SASEGT. CDR3 length equals 14 residues. Deletions cut 2 bases from V and 3 bases from J, with 10 bases between. The CDR3 nucleotides are TGTGCCAGCAGTGAATTTTGGGCTCACACTGAAGCTTTCTTT. Protein sequence: CASSEFWAHTEAFF.

This clone occurred a few times. The chain links TRBV9 to TRBJ2-3, with a possible D match to TRBD2 (6 bases). Between the trimmed V and J ends, which lost 4 bases and 0 bases, there was a span of 9 bases. Germline CDR1 reads SGDLS; CDR2 reads YYNGEE. The CDR3 loop spans 14 amino acids. The CDR3 region has the DNA TGTGCCAGCAGCTCCAGCGGGAGCACAGATACGCAGTATTTT. The encoded protein is CASSSSGSTDTQYF.